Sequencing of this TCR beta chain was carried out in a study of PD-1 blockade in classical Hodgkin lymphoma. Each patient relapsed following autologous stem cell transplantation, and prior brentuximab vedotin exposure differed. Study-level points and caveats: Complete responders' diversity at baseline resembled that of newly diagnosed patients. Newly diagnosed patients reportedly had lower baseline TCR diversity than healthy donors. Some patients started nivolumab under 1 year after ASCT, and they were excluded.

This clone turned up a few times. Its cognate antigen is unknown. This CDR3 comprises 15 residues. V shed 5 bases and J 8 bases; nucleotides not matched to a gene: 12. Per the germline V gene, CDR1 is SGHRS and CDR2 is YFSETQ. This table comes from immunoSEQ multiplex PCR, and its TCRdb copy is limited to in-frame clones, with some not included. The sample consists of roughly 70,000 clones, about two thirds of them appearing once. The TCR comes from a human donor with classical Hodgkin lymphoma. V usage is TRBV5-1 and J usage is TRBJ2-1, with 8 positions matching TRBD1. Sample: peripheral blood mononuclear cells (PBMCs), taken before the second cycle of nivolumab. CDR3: CASRESAGTGDEQFF. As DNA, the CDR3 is TGCGCCAGCAGAGAGTCGGCCGGGACAGGCGATGAGCAGTTCTTC.